What follows are 28 T cell receptor beta chains derived from one specimen sequenced in a study of EBV T-cell therapy then PD-1 blockade in nasopharyngeal carcinoma (dated by TCRdb to the early 2020s). The antigens of these receptors remain unknown. In light of the paper, this sample's treatment or condition label describes: AdE1-LMPpoly-expanded autologous EBV-specific T-cell therapy followed by anti-PD-1 nivolumab. Libraries were made using the immunoSEQ multiplex PCR assay. Here the immuneACCESS table is served through TCRdb, limited to in-frame sequences with V and J called. Missing clones are a known gap in these copies; in checked studies unresolved V genes cover under half, and the rest lacks a known reason. Across this sample there are about 14,000 clones, with 80% to 90% seen only once. The top ten clones comprise 32% of the sample. Sequencing used CD8+ T cells from blood, obtained at roughly day 97 from a patient whose treatment included autologous EBV-specific T cells and nivolumab. The receptors shown here come from a man in his forties with nasopharyngeal carcinoma.

J is TRBJ1-5 and V is TRBV7-6, with TRBD1 as a possible D gene (5 bases). The germline V and J ends were trimmed by 3 bases and 0 bases, with 9 bases remaining between them. CDR3 length: 15 residues. The germline V gene has CDR1 SGHVS and CDR2 FNYEAQ. This CDR3 is CASSLTDNSNQPQHF. The CDR3 DNA reads as TGTGCCAGCAGCTTGACAGACAATAGCAATCAGCCCCAGCATTTT.

The CDR3 DNA reads TGTGCCAGCCAGGGGGAGGCCAATGAGCAGTTCTTC. Its protein product is CASQGEANEQFF. The rearrangement joins TRBV9 to TRBJ2-1; possible D gene TRBD1, 7 bases. CDR1 SGDLS and CDR2 YYNGEE come from the germline V gene. This CDR3 comprises 12 residues. Between the trimmed V and J ends, which lost 7 bases and 6 bases, there was a span of 11 bases.

The gene calls are TRBV5-4 and TRBJ2-7; no reliable D call. V lost 4 bases, J lost 2 bases, and 16 bases lay in between. This CDR3 is built from 15 residues. Looked up from germline, CDR1 is SGHNT and CDR2 is YYREEE (reference sequence). This CDR3 is CASSRESTGAYEQYF. CDR3 in DNA: TGTGCCAGCAGCAGAGAGAGTACTGGCGCCTACGAGCAGTACTTC.

The chain links TRBV24-1 to TRBJ2-3; no clear D gene. The CDR3 loop spans 15 amino acids. Germline lookup yields CDR1 KGHDR and CDR2 SFDVKD. With 3 bases removed from V and 6 bases from J, the gap between germline ends came to 15 bases. The CDR3 nucleotides read TGTGCCACCAGTGATCCGACCCGCGGATTCGATACGCAGTATTTT. Translating gives CATSDPTRGFDTQYF.

The chain recombines TRBV5-1 with TRBJ2-7; no definite D call. The V end lost 3 bases, the J end lost 6 bases, and 13 bases lay between the germline ends. The CDR3 consists of 13 residues. Germline V gene data show CDR1 as SGHRS and CDR2 as YFSETQ. The CDR3 DNA is TGCGCCAGCAGCTCCTTTGACACCCGCGAGCAGTACTTC. Its protein product is CASSSFDTREQYF.

The chain joins TRBV30 to TRBJ2-7; 8 bases fit TRBD1. Trimming at V came to 1 base and at J to 5 bases, leaving 7 bases not matched to a gene. The germline V gene encodes CDR1 GTSNPN and CDR2 SVGIG (reference sequence). This CDR3 region has 14 residues. The CDR3: CAWSEDREINEQYF. In nucleotides, the CDR3 is TGTGCCTGGAGTGAGGACAGGGAGATAAACGAGCAGTACTTC.

The genes are TRBV29-1 and TRBJ1-5; tentative D call: TRBD1 (6 bases). The CDR3 is made up of 13 amino acids. Germline V CDR1 and CDR2: SQVTM, ANQGSEA. The V and J ends lost 6 bases and 4 bases respectively, with 13 bases between them. The CDR3 is CSVDTGTNQPQHF. CDR3 DNA sequence: TGCAGCGTAGACACAGGGACGAATCAGCCCCAGCATTTT.

The chain recombines TRBV29-1 with TRBJ2-5, with D possibly matching TRBD1 (5 bases). The CDR3 is 13 amino acids. Germline assignment: CDR1 SQVTM and CDR2 ANQGSEA. Trimming took 6 bases from V and 4 from J, leaving 15 bases between them. This CDR3 reads CSVDRQGRETQYF. As DNA, the CDR3 is TGCAGCGTAGATAGGCAGGGAAGAGAGACCCAGTACTTC.

The chain employs TRBV6-5 and TRBJ2-1; D unresolved. CDR1 and CDR2 (germline): MNHEY, SVGAGI. The V end lost 7 bases, the J end lost 7 bases, and 11 bases lay between the germline ends. This CDR3 spans 12 amino acids. The chain's CDR3 is CASTSPWNEQFF. DNA for the CDR3: TGTGCCAGCACTTCACCTTGGAATGAGCAGTTCTTC.

The chain joins TRBV10-2 to TRBJ1-6, with D perhaps TRBD1 (5 bases). Trimming pared 2 bases from V and 9 bases from J, leaving 11 bases between. Germline CDR1 and CDR2: WSHSY and SAAADI. The length of the CDR3 is 14 residues. DNA of the CDR3: TGCGCCAGCAGTGAGGCGTATAGGGGTTCACCCCTCCACTTT. It is translated as CASSEAYRGSPLHF.

The gene calls are TRBV6-5 and TRBJ1-5; D is ambiguous. CDR1 is MNHEY and CDR2 is SVGAGI in the germline V gene. V was cut by 0 bases and J by 2 bases, with 11 bases left in between. The CDR3 totals 16 residues. The chain's CDR3 is CASSYSPEWGNQPQHF. CDR3 DNA sequence: TGTGCCAGCAGTTACTCTCCGGAGTGGGGCAATCAGCCCCAGCATTTT.

The chain recombines TRBV27 with TRBJ1-5; D unresolved. This CDR3 spans 17 amino acids. V was clipped by 6 bases and J by 3 bases, with 21 bases between them. From germline, CDR1 is MNHEY and CDR2 SMNVEV (reference sequence). This CDR3 reads CASRPLGVNVYNQPQHF. For the CDR3, the DNA is TGTGCCAGCAGACCCCTTGGGGTCAATGTATACAATCAGCCCCAGCATTTT.

The chain combines TRBV27 with TRBJ2-7; D is unclear. The V end was cut by 5 bases, the J end by 6 bases, with 14 bases between. The germline V gene has CDR1 MNHEY and CDR2 SMNVEV (reference sequence). This CDR3 is built from 13 residues. CDR3 loop: CASSPRNWGEQYF. The CDR3 region has the DNA TGTGCCAGCAGTCCCCGAAATTGGGGCGAGCAGTACTTC.

This clone was found once. Here the CDR3 reads CASSPRDGAYVEQYF. The DNA of the CDR3 is TGTGCCAGCAGCCCCAGGGACGGTGCATACGTCGAGCAGTACTTC. The chain is built from TRBV7-8 and TRBJ2-7; D assignment may be TRBD1 or TRBD2 (5 bases each). The length of the CDR3 is 15 residues. Germline V CDR1 and CDR2: SGHVS, FQNEAQ. The V end lost 5 bases, the J end lost 6 bases, and 20 bases lay between the germline ends.

The genes are TRBV9 and TRBJ1-2; TRBD1 agrees at 10 bases. V lost 4 bases, J lost 6 bases, and 6 bases stayed unmatched. Germline loops: CDR1 SGDLS, CDR2 YYNGEE. The CDR3 consists of 14 residues. CDR3 in amino acids: CASSTRDRGDGYTF. CDR3 nucleotides: TGTGCCAGCAGCACCCGGGACAGGGGAGATGGCTACACCTTC.

This sequence joins TRBV7-2 and TRBJ1-5, with 12 positions matching TRBD1. The CDR3 consists of 16 residues. V gave up 3 bases and J gave up 6 bases; unmatched junction bases: 6. Germline V gives CDR1 SGHTA, CDR2 FQGNSA. The CDR3 region has the DNA TGTGCCAGCAGCTTCCCGGGACAGGGGGCCGGTCAGCCCCAGCATTTT. Protein: CASSFPGQGAGQPQHF. Together with reference TRBV7-2 and TRBJ1-5, the CDR3 gives the full variable domain: GAGVSQSPSNKVTEKGKDVELRCDPISGHTALYWYRQSLGQGLEFLIYFQGNSAPDKSGLPSDRFSAERTGGSVSTLTIQRTQQEDSAVYLCASSFPGQGAGQPQHFGDGTRLSIL.

This clone was seen more than once but under ten times. V and J are TRBV9 and TRBJ1-5, with 9 bases matching TRBD1. In germline, CDR1 is SGDLS, CDR2 YYNGEE. The trim removed 0 bases at V and 2 bases at J, leaving 0 bases unmatched. There are 15 residues in the CDR3. This CDR3 reads CASSVGQGGNQPQHF. The CDR3 DNA reads as TGTGCCAGCAGCGTAGGACAGGGGGGCAATCAGCCCCAGCATTTT.

This chain uses TRBV14 with TRBJ2-4; 7 bases are a match to TRBD2. The germline CDR1 and CDR2 sequences are SGHDN and FVKESK. V dropped 3 bases and J dropped 0; count of bases not matched to a gene: 2. The CDR3 length is 15 residues. CDR3 sequence: CASSQLAVAKNIQYF. The CDR3 DNA sequence: TGTGCCAGCAGCCAGCTAGCGGTAGCCAAAAACATTCAGTACTTC. The variable domain in full, with the rest retrieved from reference TRBV14 and TRBJ2-4, is EAGVTQFPSHSVIEKGQTVTLRCDPISGHDNLYWYRRVMGKEIKFLLHFVKESKQDESGMPNNRFLAERTGGTYSTLKVQPAELEDSGVYFCASSQLAVAKNIQYFGAGTRLSVL.

The J gene is TRBJ2-3, the V gene TRBV18; 7 positions agree with TRBD2. The CDR3 runs 14 residues. Trimming at V came to 6 bases and at J to 5 bases, leaving 8 bases not matched to a gene. The V gene's germline CDR1 is KGHSH and CDR2 LQKENI. The CDR3, as DNA: TGTGCCAGCTCTTTGGACCCGGGGGGAGATACGCAGTATTTT. Its translation is CASSLDPGGDTQYF.

The genes are TRBV5-6 and TRBJ2-7, with unresolved D. The CDR3 sequence is 13 residues long. Between the trimmed V and J ends, which lost 4 bases and 7 bases, there was a span of 15 bases. Germline CDR1 SGHDT, CDR2 YYEEEE. The CDR3, as DNA: TGTGCCAGCAGCCCTCTAGGGCTATGGGAGCAGTACTTC. The encoded protein is CASSPLGLWEQYF.

The V and J genes are TRBV6-1 and TRBJ2-2, with a tentative D call TRBD2 (5 bases). The V end lost 2 bases, the J end lost 5 bases, and 9 bases lay between the germline ends. Germline V gene data show CDR1 as MNHNS and CDR2 as SASEGT. CDR3 length: 14 amino acids. This CDR3 is CASSEREETGELFF. The CDR3 bases are TGTGCCAGCAGTGAACGGGAAGAAACCGGGGAGCTGTTTTTT.

This chain uses TRBV7-6 with TRBJ2-2; 10 bases are shared with TRBD1. The CDR3 loop spans 15 amino acids. Trimming removed 5 bases from V and 6 bases from J; junction bases left unmatched: 6. Germline V gene data show CDR1 as SGHVS and CDR2 as FNYEAQ. The CDR3 loop reads CASSHLGQGAGELFF. CDR3 sequence (DNA): TGTGCCAGCAGCCACCTTGGACAGGGGGCCGGGGAGCTGTTTTTT.

The chain is built from TRBV19 and TRBJ2-1; 10 bases match TRBD1. Germline CDR1 LNHDA, CDR2 SQIVND (reference sequence). CDR3 length equals 15 residues. The V and J ends lost 4 bases and 7 bases, in that order; junction bases with no gene match: 7. The CDR3 region is CASSTPGTGENEQFF. CDR3 sequence (DNA): TGTGCCAGTAGTACCCCCGGGACAGGGGAGAATGAGCAGTTCTTC.

The genes are TRBV15 and TRBJ2-3; D not resolved. CDR1 is LNHNV, CDR2 YYDKDF, per germline (reference sequence). The V gene lost 3 bases and the J gene lost 0 bases, with 13 bases spanning the gap. The CDR3 length is 16 residues. The CDR3: CATSRTPPTSTDTQYF. As DNA, the CDR3 is TGTGCCACCAGCAGGACCCCACCCACTAGCACAGATACGCAGTATTTT.

CDR3 coding DNA: TGTGCCAGCAGCTTAACCGGGACAGTACAAGAGACCCAGTACTTC. It yields the protein CASSLTGTVQETQYF. The rearrangement links TRBV7-2 to TRBJ2-5; TRBD1 agrees at 7 bases. Germline trimming cut 2 bases from V and 2 bases from J; bases unmatched to any gene: 5. Germline lookup yields CDR1 SGHTA and CDR2 FQGNSA. The CDR3 spans 15 residues.

The chain links TRBV24-1 to TRBJ1-2; 9 bases align to TRBD1. CDR3 length: 14 residues. Looked up from germline, CDR1 is KGHDR and CDR2 is SFDVKD. With V trimmed by 4 bases and J by 7 bases, 6 bases remained unmatched. This CDR3 is CATSDPGQGFGYTF. CDR3 DNA: TGTGCCACCAGTGACCCGGGACAGGGATTTGGCTACACCTTC.

The chain employs TRBV5-1 and TRBJ1-2; no clear D. Trimming took 0 bases from V and 8 from J, leaving 14 bases between them. CDR1 is SGHRS and CDR2 is YFSETQ in the germline V gene. The CDR3 totals 14 residues. CDR3 in amino acids: CASSLAAEGRGYTF. In DNA, the CDR3 is TGCGCCAGCAGCTTGGCCGCGGAGGGTCGAGGCTACACCTTC.

This clone was seen a handful of times. The V gene is TRBV2, the J gene TRBJ2-1; TRBD2 matches 9 bases. The germline CDR1 and CDR2 sequences are SNHLY and FYNNEI. The length of the CDR3 is 13 residues. J gave up 8 bases and V 2 bases, and 1 base lay outside the gene matches. This CDR3 is CASSEKRGDEQFF. The CDR3 DNA sequence: TGTGCCAGCAGTGAAAAGCGGGGGGATGAGCAGTTCTTC.